This T cell receptor beta chain was observed in a study of Ad26.COV2.S vaccination and SARS-CoV-2 variants. For this clone: Antigen specificity is unknown.

Study outcomes and limitations: Marked by substantial breadth, spike-specific CD8+ and CD4+ T cell responses were reportedly seen after vaccination. Spike-specific TCR breadth ran higher among vaccine recipients than placebo recipients.

As to treatment: about 20 received Ad26.COV2.S at low or high dose, single or two shots; about 5 received placebo; per-sample allocation not given. Sampling took place 63 days after the first vaccine or placebo injection. TCRdb keeps only in-frame clones here, not all; method: immunoSEQ multiplex PCR. This table has 440,000 or so clones, less than 95% appearing once. Per germline, CDR1 SGHDN and CDR2 FVKESK. The CDR3 totals 19 residues. V was clipped by 1 base and J by 3 bases; unmatched bases: 14. V usage is TRBV14 and J usage is TRBJ2-3, with TRBD2 identical over 9 bases. This receptor was taken from a person aged 18-60 years who received the Ad26.COV2.S COVID-19 vaccine or a placebo. The sequencing here drew on peripheral blood, taken in a trial of Ad26.COV2.S vaccine versus placebo. The CDR3 DNA follows: TGTGCCAGCAGCCAAGGGAGACTAGCGGCGTCACCGATAACAGATACGCAGTATTTT. It yields the protein CASSQGRLAASPITDTQYF.